The clone carrying this T cell receptor (beta chain) was seen ten or more times. TCRdb re-called the 5' RACE reads through MiXCR, storing one row per CDR3 protein. Of 55,000 to 65,000 distinct CDR3 sequences in the sample, about 12% are singletons; the top ten hold around 11%. This record belongs to a study of neurological immune-mediated disorders. CDR3 size: 13 residues. CDR1 and CDR2 from the germline V gene are SQVTM and ANQGSEA. V was pared by 4 bases and J by 4 bases, with 13 bases between. This chain connects TRBV29-1 to TRBJ1-2; the D is unclear. The receptor comes from a woman aged 60 to 75 with HTLV-1-associated myelopathy (HAM/TSP). The sequenced material came from PBMCs. The CDR3 DNA is TGCAGCGTTGTTAAGGCGGCCTCCTATGGCTACACCTTC. As protein: CSVVKAASYGYTF.